This T cell receptor beta chain was retrieved from a study of blood T cell repertoires in COVID-19. As for the study in general: Samples taken during acute and convalescent COVID-19 were collected in the United States, Italy and Spain. PBMCs, B-cell-depleted T cells, or T cells were the source of the cDNA or gDNA that made up the material.

Authors' processing steps: Scientists estimated how many nucleated cells there were by amplifying reference gene primers. Data came from immunoSEQ multiplex PCR; TCRdb stores just in-frame clones and leaves some out. For V, J and clone size, that table is used; D and trimming come from the DNA. The data hold 250,000 to 400,000 clones, with 85% to 90% observed a single time. Patients at the Seattle site were enrolled during active infection and followed longitudinally. V lost 6 bases to trimming and J lost 3 bases; unmatched junction nucleotides: 8. Per the germline V gene, CDR1 is ENHRY and CDR2 is SYGVKD. The CDR3 length is 16 residues.

The receptor was isolated from a woman younger than 45 with COVID-19, enrolled during active disease. The rearrangement joins TRBV10-3 to TRBJ2-1, with 10 positions matching TRBD1. The specimen was peripheral blood. CDR3 amino acids: CAISGQGGMNYNEQFF. The CDR3 bases are TGTGCCATCAGCGGACAGGGGGGAATGAACTACAATGAGCAGTTCTTC.